The rows below give T cell receptor beta chains drawn from one sample of a study of vaccination effects on CD4 cells after COVID-19. Which antigens these TCRs recognize remains unknown. Sequenced by immunoSEQ multiplex PCR; TCRdb stores in-frame clones only, minus some. The sample has roughly 48,000 clones, more than 65% seen once. Sequencing was performed on CD4+ T cells from PBMCs cultured without peptide, taken before COVID-19 vaccination. The receptors were gathered from a human donor who received a COVID-19 vaccine. Each CDR3 is given with its conserved first and last residue. Each record gives: J gene, V gene, clone size, D gene, CDR3 protein, CDR3 DNA. The D gene is left open where the match is weak. The size entry is marked missing in some rows and otherwise reads once, few, many or a size class.

J gene: TRBJ2-1
V gene: TRBV19
clone size: NA
D gene: TRBD2
CDR3 protein: CASKGLAGGSSYNEQFF
CDR3 DNA: TGTGCCAGTAAAGGGCTAGCGGGAGGGAGCTCCTACAATGAGCAGTTCTTC

J gene: TRBJ2-2
V gene: TRBV2
clone size: NA
D gene: TRBD1
CDR3 protein: CASSRDRLNTGELFF
CDR3 DNA: TGTGCCAGCAGCCGGGACAGGCTGAACACCGGGGAGCTGTTTTTT

J gene: TRBJ1-3
V gene: TRBV30
clone size: NA
D gene: NA
CDR3 protein: CAWSSNPSWNTIYF
CDR3 DNA: TGTGCCTGGAGTTCCAACCCATCGTGGAACACCATATATTTT

J gene: TRBJ1-2
V gene: TRBV7-9
clone size: NA
D gene: TRBD1
CDR3 protein: CASSPRVDRVNYGYTF
CDR3 DNA: TGTGCCAGCAGCCCTAGGGTGGACAGGGTTAACTATGGCTACACCTTC

J gene: TRBJ2-2
V gene: TRBV7-9
clone size: NA
D gene: TRBD2
CDR3 protein: CASSPPAGRTGTGELFF
CDR3 DNA: TGTGCCAGCAGCCCCCCAGCCGGGAGGACTGGCACCGGGGAGCTGTTTTTT

J gene: TRBJ1-2
V gene: TRBV6-5
clone size: NA
D gene: NA
CDR3 protein: CASTGQPNYGYTF
CDR3 DNA: TGTGCCAGCACCGGACAACCTAACTATGGCTACACCTTC

J gene: TRBJ1-2
V gene: TRBV5-1
clone size: once
D gene: NA
CDR3 protein: CASSYGPTLNYGYTF
CDR3 DNA: TGCGCCAGCAGCTACGGACCGACATTAAACTATGGCTACACCTTC

J gene: TRBJ1-2
V gene: TRBV5-6
clone size: NA
D gene: NA
CDR3 protein: CASSLGGPSDYYGYTF
CDR3 DNA: TGTGCCAGCAGCTTGGGGGGCCCATCCGACTATTATGGCTACACCTTC

J gene: TRBJ2-7
V gene: TRBV6-1
clone size: NA
D gene: NA
CDR3 protein: CASSDGLTSRYEQYF
CDR3 DNA: TGTGCCAGCAGTGACGGCCTCACTTCACGTTACGAGCAGTACTTC

J gene: TRBJ2-1
V gene: TRBV2
clone size: NA
D gene: TRBD2
CDR3 protein: CASYQGLAGVNEQFF
CDR3 DNA: TGTGCCAGCTACCAGGGACTAGCGGGAGTCAATGAGCAGTTCTTC

J gene: TRBJ1-2
V gene: TRBV9
clone size: NA
D gene: NA
CDR3 protein: CASSPGGGSGYGYTF
CDR3 DNA: TGTGCCAGCAGCCCCGGGGGGGGGAGTGGCTATGGCTACACCTTC

J gene: TRBJ1-1
V gene: TRBV4-3
clone size: NA
D gene: NA
CDR3 protein: CASSQVPSGMNTEAFF
CDR3 DNA: TGCGCCAGCAGCCAAGTCCCCAGCGGGATGAACACTGAAGCTTTCTTT

J gene: TRBJ2-7
V gene: TRBV11-1
clone size: once
D gene: NA
CDR3 protein: CASSLARGGLNGEQYF
CDR3 DNA: TGTGCCAGCAGCTTAGCGCGCGGGGGCCTCAACGGTGAGCAGTACTTC

J gene: TRBJ2-3
V gene: TRBV28
clone size: NA
D gene: NA
CDR3 protein: CASSLVGGDTDTQYF
CDR3 DNA: TGTGCCAGCAGTTTGGTCGGGGGAGACACAGATACGCAGTATTTT

J gene: TRBJ1-1
V gene: TRBV18
clone size: NA
D gene: NA
CDR3 protein: CASSPFSQMPNTEAFF
CDR3 DNA: TGTGCCAGCTCACCATTTTCTCAAATGCCGAACACTGAAGCTTTCTTT

J gene: TRBJ2-2
V gene: TRBV3-1/TRBV3-2
clone size: NA
D gene: NA
CDR3 protein: CASSRGTQNTGELFF
CDR3 DNA: TGTGCCAGCAGCCGCGGGACTCAAAACACCGGGGAGCTGTTTTTT

J gene: TRBJ1-5
V gene: TRBV5-5
clone size: NA
D gene: NA
CDR3 protein: CASSLEVRNQPQHF
CDR3 DNA: TGTGCCAGCAGCTTGGAGGTTAGGAATCAGCCCCAGCATTTT

J gene: TRBJ2-2
V gene: TRBV7-3
clone size: medium-sized
D gene: NA
CDR3 protein: CASSGGTTGELFF
CDR3 DNA: TGTGCCAGCAGCGGAGGTACCACCGGGGAGCTGTTTTTT

J gene: TRBJ1-5
V gene: TRBV6-2/TRBV6-3
clone size: once
D gene: NA
CDR3 protein: CASSYGRNNQPQHF
CDR3 DNA: TGTGCCAGCAGTTACGGACGGAACAATCAGCCCCAGCATTTT

J gene: TRBJ1-1
V gene: TRBV19
clone size: NA
D gene: TRBD1
CDR3 protein: CASRTLGQGPEAFF
CDR3 DNA: TGTGCCAGTAGGACTCTAGGACAGGGTCCTGAAGCTTTCTTT

J gene: TRBJ1-6
V gene: TRBV14
clone size: NA
D gene: NA
CDR3 protein: CASSPMKGQGVGSPLHF
CDR3 DNA: TGTGCCAGCAGCCCCATGAAGGGGCAGGGAGTAGGATCACCCCTCCACTTT

J gene: TRBJ2-7
V gene: TRBV7-8
clone size: NA
D gene: NA
CDR3 protein: CASSNIPTNYEQYF
CDR3 DNA: TGTGCCAGCAGCAATATACCGACGAACTACGAGCAGTACTTC

J gene: TRBJ1-4
V gene: TRBV5-1
clone size: NA
D gene: NA
CDR3 protein: CASSLASGDREKLFF
CDR3 DNA: TGCGCCAGCAGCTTGGCCTCTGGGGATCGTGAAAAACTGTTTTTT

J gene: TRBJ2-1
V gene: TRBV6-1
clone size: NA
D gene: TRBD1
CDR3 protein: CASSERDRGGNEQFF
CDR3 DNA: TGTGCCAGCAGTGAAAGGGACAGGGGAGGGAATGAGCAGTTCTTC

J gene: TRBJ1-1
V gene: TRBV4-2
clone size: few
D gene: TRBD1
CDR3 protein: CASSLPGTGGEDTEAFF
CDR3 DNA: TGTGCCAGCAGCCTCCCGGGGACAGGGGGCGAGGACACTGAAGCTTTCTTT

J gene: TRBJ2-2
V gene: TRBV28
clone size: NA
D gene: NA
CDR3 protein: CASSFANTGELFF
CDR3 DNA: TGTGCCAGCAGTTTCGCGAACACCGGGGAGCTGTTTTTT

J gene: TRBJ2-1
V gene: TRBV5-4
clone size: NA
D gene: NA
CDR3 protein: CASSGAGDTSYNEQFF
CDR3 DNA: TGTGCCAGCAGCGGGGCAGGGGACACCTCCTACAATGAGCAGTTCTTC

J gene: TRBJ2-6
V gene: TRBV5-1
clone size: NA
D gene: TRBD2
CDR3 protein: CASSFLAGDSGANVLTF
CDR3 DNA: TGCGCCAGCAGCTTCCTAGCGGGGGACTCTGGGGCCAACGTCCTGACTTTC

J gene: TRBJ1-2
V gene: TRBV5-1
clone size: NA
D gene: TRBD1
CDR3 protein: CASSLAPGGGYTF
CDR3 DNA: TGCGCCAGCAGCTTGGCTCCAGGGGGTGGCTACACCTTC

J gene: TRBJ2-7
V gene: TRBV5-1
clone size: NA
D gene: NA
CDR3 protein: CASSLSPGNEQYF
CDR3 DNA: TGCGCCAGCAGCTTGAGTCCGGGGAACGAGCAGTACTTC

J gene: TRBJ1-2
V gene: TRBV10-3
clone size: NA
D gene: NA
CDR3 protein: CAISAKENYGYTF
CDR3 DNA: TGTGCCATCAGTGCGAAAGAAAACTATGGCTACACCTTC

J gene: TRBJ1-1
V gene: TRBV4-2
clone size: once
D gene: NA
CDR3 protein: CASSQPDRPTEAFF
CDR3 DNA: TGTGCCAGCAGCCAACCCGACAGGCCGACTGAAGCTTTCTTT

J gene: TRBJ2-3
V gene: TRBV4-1
clone size: few
D gene: NA
CDR3 protein: CASSQEGHGGDTQYF
CDR3 DNA: TGCGCCAGCAGCCAAGAGGGACATGGTGGAGATACGCAGTATTTT

J gene: TRBJ2-7
V gene: TRBV5-6
clone size: once
D gene: NA
CDR3 protein: CASSLGRGSYEQYF
CDR3 DNA: TGTGCCAGCAGCCTGGGACGGGGAAGCTACGAGCAGTACTTC

J gene: TRBJ2-3
V gene: TRBV4-1
clone size: NA
D gene: TRBD2
CDR3 protein: CASSQLPSGGAGLSTDTQYF
CDR3 DNA: TGCGCCAGCAGCCAACTACCCAGCGGGGGGGCCGGGTTGAGCACAGATACGCAGTATTTT

J gene: TRBJ2-7
V gene: TRBV5-1
clone size: NA
D gene: TRBD1
CDR3 protein: CASSSSGTGAYEQYF
CDR3 DNA: TGCGCCAGCAGCTCTTCCGGGACAGGGGCCTACGAGCAGTACTTC

J gene: TRBJ1-1
V gene: TRBV19
clone size: NA
D gene: NA
CDR3 protein: CASTDYTEAFF
CDR3 DNA: TGTGCCAGTACTGACTACACTGAAGCTTTCTTT

J gene: TRBJ2-3
V gene: TRBV7-9
clone size: NA
D gene: NA
CDR3 protein: CASSTRGPDTQYF
CDR3 DNA: TGTGCCAGCAGCACCCGAGGGCCGGATACGCAGTATTTT

J gene: TRBJ2-1
V gene: TRBV5-5
clone size: few
D gene: TRBD1
CDR3 protein: CASTPEPGQRYNEQFF
CDR3 DNA: TGTGCCAGCACCCCTGAGCCGGGACAGCGTTACAATGAGCAGTTCTTC

J gene: TRBJ2-7
V gene: TRBV11-3
clone size: NA
D gene: NA
CDR3 protein: CASSLDSYEQYF
CDR3 DNA: TGTGCCAGCAGCTTAGACAGCTACGAGCAGTACTTC

J gene: TRBJ2-5
V gene: TRBV9
clone size: NA
D gene: TRBD2
CDR3 protein: CASSASSGGVLETQYF
CDR3 DNA: TGTGCCAGCAGCGCCTCTAGCGGGGGGGTTCTAGAGACCCAGTACTTC

J gene: TRBJ2-1
V gene: TRBV24-1
clone size: NA
D gene: NA
CDR3 protein: CATSDFNEQFF
CDR3 DNA: TGTGCCACCAGTGATTTTAATGAGCAGTTCTTC

J gene: TRBJ1-1
V gene: TRBV12-3/TRBV12-4
clone size: NA
D gene: NA
CDR3 protein: CASVRNTEAFF
CDR3 DNA: TGTGCCAGCGTAAGGAACACTGAAGCTTTCTTT

J gene: TRBJ1-2
V gene: TRBV29-1
clone size: NA
D gene: NA
CDR3 protein: CSVEVVDYGYTF
CDR3 DNA: TGCAGCGTTGAGGTAGTCGACTATGGCTACACCTTC

J gene: TRBJ1-3
V gene: TRBV30
clone size: NA
D gene: NA
CDR3 protein: CAWSVKGLSGNTIYF
CDR3 DNA: TGTGCCTGGAGTGTCAAGGGCTTATCTGGAAACACCATATATTTT

J gene: TRBJ1-2
V gene: TRBV30
clone size: once
D gene: TRBD1
CDR3 protein: CAWDRGIYTF
CDR3 DNA: TGTGCCTGGGACAGGGGGATTTACACCTTC

J gene: TRBJ1-2
V gene: TRBV5-1
clone size: NA
D gene: NA
CDR3 protein: CASSLEVSRYGYTF
CDR3 DNA: TGCGCCAGCAGCTTGGAAGTGTCCCGCTATGGCTACACCTTC

J gene: TRBJ1-6
V gene: TRBV7-9
clone size: few
D gene: NA
CDR3 protein: CASSRSLGRNSPLHF
CDR3 DNA: TGTGCCAGCAGCCGCTCTTTGGGCCGGAATTCACCCCTCCACTTT

J gene: TRBJ1-2
V gene: TRBV6-5
clone size: NA
D gene: TRBD1
CDR3 protein: CASSHSQGARSYTF
CDR3 DNA: TGTGCCAGCAGCCACTCTCAGGGGGCACGAAGCTACACCTTC

J gene: TRBJ2-7
V gene: TRBV14
clone size: NA
D gene: NA
CDR3 protein: CASSQAWPYEQYF
CDR3 DNA: TGTGCCAGCAGCCAAGCCTGGCCCTACGAGCAGTACTTC

J gene: TRBJ2-7
V gene: TRBV5-1
clone size: NA
D gene: NA
CDR3 protein: CASRFEGSYEQYF
CDR3 DNA: TGCGCCAGCAGATTCGAGGGGTCCTACGAGCAGTACTTC

J gene: TRBJ2-1
V gene: TRBV29-1
clone size: NA
D gene: TRBD2
CDR3 protein: CSVDPLAGGRASYNEQFF
CDR3 DNA: TGCAGCGTTGACCCCTTAGCGGGAGGGAGGGCGTCCTACAATGAGCAGTTCTTC

J gene: TRBJ1-3
V gene: TRBV3-1/TRBV3-2
clone size: NA
D gene: TRBD1
CDR3 protein: CASSRARTGKSFDGTIYF
CDR3 DNA: TGTGCCAGCAGCCGAGCCAGGACAGGGAAAAGCTTTGACGGCACCATATATTTT

J gene: TRBJ1-1
V gene: TRBV15
clone size: NA
D gene: NA
CDR3 protein: CATSRDRIGNTEAFF
CDR3 DNA: TGTGCCACCAGCAGAGATCGGATAGGGAACACTGAAGCTTTCTTT

J gene: TRBJ2-3
V gene: TRBV7-9
clone size: NA
D gene: NA
CDR3 protein: CASSLVGGSTDTQYF
CDR3 DNA: TGTGCCAGCAGCTTAGTCGGCGGTAGCACAGATACGCAGTATTTT

J gene: TRBJ2-5
V gene: TRBV20-1
clone size: NA
D gene: NA
CDR3 protein: CSANTQYF
CDR3 DNA: TGCAGTGCTAATACCCAGTACTTC

J gene: TRBJ1-1
V gene: TRBV6-5
clone size: few
D gene: NA
CDR3 protein: CASSRGFYAEAFF
CDR3 DNA: TGTGCCAGCAGTCGGGGGTTTTACGCTGAAGCTTTCTTT

J gene: TRBJ2-2
V gene: TRBV5-1
clone size: NA
D gene: NA
CDR3 protein: CASSVRVAGELFF
CDR3 DNA: TGCGCCAGCAGCGTGAGAGTAGCCGGGGAGCTGTTTTTT

J gene: TRBJ1-2
V gene: TRBV2
clone size: NA
D gene: TRBD1
CDR3 protein: CASSPTGRGIGYTF
CDR3 DNA: TGTGCCAGCAGCCCGACAGGGCGCGGAATAGGCTACACCTTC